This T cell receptor beta chain appears in the sequencing data of a study of brain T cells in children with intractable seizures. Findings of the study overall: Only CDR3 sequence similarity suggested viral specificity, without known HCMV serostatus.

The CDR3 totals 16 residues. Germline loops: CDR1 SGHDT, CDR2 YYEEEE. With V trimmed by 0 bases and J by 6 bases, 9 bases remained unmatched. As concerns this clone: Its target is unknown.

TCRdb's copy holds only in-frame clones and misses some; the assay was immunoSEQ multiplex PCR. The profile shows about 80,000 clones, about 93% of them singletons. Only cases whose brain tissue showed the highest T cell transcript signatures were sequenced. At least one anti-epileptic drug was given before surgery. Material: peripheral blood, obtained at surgery. This receptor was identified in a girl under 10 years old with Rasmussen encephalitis and intractable seizures. V and J are TRBV5-6 and TRBJ2-3; 8 nucleotides match TRBD2. This chain's CDR3 is CASSLVLGLATDTQYF. The CDR3 DNA is TGTGCCAGCAGCTTGGTCTTAGGACTAGCAACCGATACGCAGTATTTT.